Each of the 8 T cell receptor beta chains below was sequenced from the same sample in a study of blood T cell repertoires in COVID-19. Here immunoSEQ multiplex PCR was the method, and the copy in TCRdb shows in-frame clones only, minus some. Of around 100,000 clones in the sample, around 85% were seen once. Sequenced: peripheral blood. These receptors came from a man between 65 and 85 years old with active or convalescent COVID-19.

V usage is TRBV19 and J usage is TRBJ2-1; 14 bases match TRBD2. Germline CDR1 reads LNHDA; CDR2 reads SQIVND (reference sequence). The CDR3 contains 14 residues. V lost 4 bases to trimming and J lost 9 bases; unmatched junction nucleotides: 2. The CDR3 loop reads CASSRGLAGVEQFF. The CDR3 region has the DNA TGTGCCAGTAGTAGGGGACTAGCGGGAGTTGAGCAGTTCTTC.

The genes are TRBV18 and TRBJ1-2, with D tentatively TRBD1 (6 bases). Trimming stripped 3 bases from V and 5 bases from J, with 10 bases between. Germline-derived CDR1 and CDR2 are KGHSH and LQKENI. This CDR3 spans 13 amino acids. The CDR3 loop is CASSPDRTYGYTF. The CDR3 nucleotides are TGTGCCAGCTCACCCGACAGGACTTATGGCTACACCTTC.

The rearrangement links TRBV28 to TRBJ2-5; 10 bases line up with TRBD1. Trimming cost V 2 bases and J 3 bases; bases outside gene matches: 6. The germline CDR1 and CDR2 sequences are MDHEN and SYDVKM. This CDR3 is built from 16 residues. CDR3 amino acids: CASSLMGQGQEETQYF. CDR3 in DNA: TGTGCCAGCAGTTTAATGGGACAGGGGCAGGAAGAGACCCAGTACTTC.

The chain recombines TRBV19 with TRBJ2-2, with D possibly TRBD1 on 6 matching bases. Per germline, CDR1 LNHDA and CDR2 SQIVND (reference sequence). The CDR3 has 14 residues. The V end lost 6 bases, the J end lost 4 bases, and 12 bases lay between the germline ends. The CDR3 nucleotides read TGTGCCAGTAGAAGGACAGATTCCACCGGGGAGCTGTTTTTT. It codes for CASRRTDSTGELFF.

The chain couples TRBV18 to TRBJ2-1; TRBD1 matches at 9 bases. This CDR3 contains 14 residues. Trimming took 6 bases from V and 3 from J; bases not matched to a gene: 3. Germline CDR1 and CDR2: KGHSH and LQKENI. This CDR3 is CASSGTGYYNEQFF. DNA for the CDR3: TGTGCCAGCTCCGGGACAGGGTACTACAATGAGCAGTTCTTC.

The CDR3 loop reads CASGSGGADTGELFF. The CDR3 bases are TGTGCCAGTGGTAGCGGAGGGGCGGACACCGGGGAGCTGTTTTTT. The chain has TRBV19 and TRBJ2-2, with D possibly TRBD2 on 6 matching bases. Germline V gene lookup returns CDR1 LNHDA and CDR2 SQIVND (reference sequence). V was clipped by 8 bases and J by 3 bases, with 16 bases between them. CDR3 length equals 15 residues.

The chain links TRBV18 to TRBJ1-2, with a weak D call TRBD1 (5 bases). Germline V lookup: CDR1 KGHSH, CDR2 LQKENI. This CDR3 region has 13 residues. V gave up 2 bases and J gave up 4 bases, with 8 bases separating them. CDR3 region: CASSPGGTYGYTF. The CDR3 region has the DNA TGTGCCAGCTCACCAGGGGGGACCTATGGCTACACCTTC.

V is TRBV28 and J is TRBJ1-4, with TRBD1 identical over 8 bases. Per the germline V gene, CDR1 is MDHEN and CDR2 is SYDVKM. The CDR3 is 15 residues long. V was pared by 2 bases and J by 8 bases, with 7 bases of the junction left unmatched. CDR3: CASSLPQSGGEKLFF. In DNA, the CDR3 is TGTGCCAGCAGTTTACCGCAGTCAGGGGGCGAAAAACTGTTTTTT.